These T cell receptor beta chains were read from a single sample in a study of CD4 T cells in relation to SARS-CoV-2 and coronaviruses. The antigens for these receptors are not known. Repertoires were generated with immunoSEQ multiplex PCR, while TCRdb's copy carries only in-frame clones and drops some. Among 40,000 to 50,000 clones listed, over 70% were seen once. Sequencing used naive CD4+ T cells from PBMCs, cultured in vitro. All receptors derive from an adult with COVID-19. CDR3s include the opening cysteine and the closing phenylalanine or tryptophan. The D gene is left open where the match is weak. The listing skips clone size in some rows; elsewhere it reads once, few, many or a size class.

>TRBV10-3|-|TRBJ2-3|-
TGTGCCATCAGTGAGTCCACAGGTTCAGATACGCAGTATTTT
CAISESTGSDTQYF
>TRBV14|few|TRBJ2-7|-
TGTGCCAGCAGCCACAGCTCCTACGAGCAGTACTTC
CASSHSSYEQYF
>TRBV10-3|few|TRBJ2-3|TRBD2
TGTGCCATCAGCGGACTAGGGCGCGGAGATACGCAGTATTTT
CAISGLGRGDTQYF
>TRBV5-5|-|TRBJ1-5|TRBD1
TGTGCCAGCAGCATCGGGACAGGGTTAGGGCAGCCCCAGCATTTT
CASSIGTGLGQPQHF
>TRBV15|-|TRBJ2-2|-
TGTGCCACCAGCAGAGTTCTAGGGCACCTGGGGTCCGGGGAGCTGTTTTTT
CATSRVLGHLGSGELFF
>TRBV27|-|TRBJ1-2|TRBD1
TGTGCCAGCAGTCTTTCAGGGGGCGAGGGTGGCTACACCTTC
CASSLSGGEGGYTF
>TRBV6-6|-|TRBJ2-2|TRBD2
TGTGCCAGCAGTTACTGGACTAGTAAAGGGTCCGGGGAGCTGTTTTTT
CASSYWTSKGSGELFF
>TRBV15|-|TRBJ2-5|TRBD2
TGTGCCACCAGCATTGGAGGGCGGGAGGGCCGAGAGACCCAGTACTTC
CATSIGGREGRETQYF
>TRBV3-1/TRBV3-2|-|TRBJ2-7|-
TGTGCCAGCAGCGTTACTAGGTCCTCCTACGAGCAGTACTTC
CASSVTRSSYEQYF
>TRBV5-5|-|TRBJ1-6|TRBD1
TGTGCCAGCAGCTCGCAGGGGGATTCACCCCTCCACTTT
CASSSQGDSPLHF
>TRBV30|-|TRBJ1-3|-
TGTGCCTGGAGTGTTTCAGTCGGTGGAAACACCATATATTTT
CAWSVSVGGNTIYF
>TRBV18|-|TRBJ2-7|TRBD2
TGTGCCAGCTCACCCTCGTTAGCGGGGGAGCAGTACTTC
CASSPSLAGEQYF
>TRBV6-5|-|TRBJ1-5|-
TGTGCCAGCAGTTACTGGGTGAGGGCCCAGCATTTT
CASSYWVRAQHF
>TRBV10-2|-|TRBJ2-1|TRBD2
TGCGCCAGCAGTGAGTCCCTAGCGGGAGGGCCGGGTGAGCAGTTCTTC
CASSESLAGGPGEQFF
>TRBV3-1/TRBV3-2|-|TRBJ2-7|-
TGTGCCAGCAGCCCGCAATCCCCGGACAGTGGGGGCGGGGAGCAGTACTTC
CASSPQSPDSGGGEQYF
>TRBV13|-|TRBJ2-7|TRBD2
TGTGCCAGCAGCTCTTTAGCACTCCGACTAGCGGGAGAGGGGTCCTACGAGCAGTACTTC
CASSSLALRLAGEGSYEQYF
>TRBV28|-|TRBJ2-5|-
TGTGCCAGCAGTTCCCCCGGCGGTCCTAGGACCCAGTACTTC
CASSSPGGPRTQYF
>TRBV9|-|TRBJ2-2|TRBD2
TGTGCCAGCGAACGGGGACTAGCGGGAGGGTACACCGGGGAGCTGTTTTTT
CASERGLAGGYTGELFF
>TRBV29-1|-|TRBJ2-1|-
TGCAGCGTCCCCGGTCTTCTCTCCTACAATGAGCAGTTCTTC
CSVPGLLSYNEQFF
>TRBV19|-|TRBJ2-3|TRBD1
TGTGCCAGCACACGACAGGGGGCGGTGGATACGCAGTATTTT
CASTRQGAVDTQYF
>TRBV6-5|-|TRBJ1-6|-
TGTGCCAGCAGTTACGAGGGGTATAATTCACCCCTCCACTTT
CASSYEGYNSPLHF
>TRBV6-5|-|TRBJ1-2|-
TGTGCCAGCAGTTACTCGGGGGGACGCGCTCGGTATGGCTACACCTTC
CASSYSGGRARYGYTF
>TRBV5-1|-|TRBJ2-7|-
TGCGCCAGCAGCTTAGGATCGGGGTACGAGCAGTACTTC
CASSLGSGYEQYF
>TRBV18|-|TRBJ2-2|-
TGTGCCAGCTCTCCTCTTATCGGGGAGCTGTTTTTT
CASSPLIGELFF
>TRBV7-8|-|TRBJ2-1|TRBD1
TGTGCCAGCAGCCTTTTCGTATCCGGCAGGGGGCTTATCAATGAGCAGTTCTTC
CASSLFVSGRGLINEQFF
>TRBV3-1/TRBV3-2|once|TRBJ2-1|TRBD2
TGTGCCAGCAGCCAGGCGGGGGCGGGAGGGGAGCAGTTCTTC
CASSQAGAGGEQFF
>TRBV18|-|TRBJ2-3|TRBD2
TGTGCCAGCTCACCAGGACTAGCGATGGATACGCAGTATTTT
CASSPGLAMDTQYF
>TRBV6-4|once|TRBJ2-1|TRBD1
TGTGCCAGCAGTGAAAGTAGGACAGGGGCCAATGAGCAGTTCTTC
CASSESRTGANEQFF
>TRBV27|once|TRBJ2-1|-
TGTGCCAGCAGTTTATGGGGTCAGAACAATGAGCAGTTCTTC
CASSLWGQNNEQFF
>TRBV10-3|-|TRBJ1-1|-
TGTGCCATCAATGGGGGTGGGAGGACTGAAGCTTTCTTT
CAINGGGRTEAFF
>TRBV28|-|TRBJ2-7|TRBD1
TGTGCCAGCCGGGACAGGAGAACCTACGAGCAGTACTTC
CASRDRRTYEQYF
>TRBV5-8|-|TRBJ2-5|TRBD1
TGTGCCAGCAGCCGAAGCCAGACAGGGACACAAGAGACCCAGTACTTC
CASSRSQTGTQETQYF
>TRBV3-1/TRBV3-2|few|TRBJ2-3|TRBD2
TGTGCCAGCAGCCAATCTGAGCGGGAGTTTTGGAGCACAGATACGCAGTATTTT
CASSQSEREFWSTDTQYF
>TRBV3-1/TRBV3-2|-|TRBJ1-2|-
TGTGCCAGCAGTCGCCAGGGCGGAAGTGGCTACACCTTC
CASSRQGGSGYTF
>TRBV11-1|-|TRBJ2-7|-
TGTGCCAGCAGCCCAGGGAGCCTGGACTACGAGCAGTACTTC
CASSPGSLDYEQYF
>TRBV5-1|-|TRBJ2-7|TRBD1
TGCGCCAGCAGATCGGACAGGGGGTTGTACGAGCAGTACTTC
CASRSDRGLYEQYF
>TRBV2|-|TRBJ2-7|TRBD1
TGTGCCAGCAGCCTCCTCGGGACAGAGTTCTACGAGCAGTACTTC
CASSLLGTEFYEQYF
>TRBV6-5|-|TRBJ1-6|-
TGTGCCAGCAGTTACGGAGAGGGCCTAAATTCACCCCTCCACTTT
CASSYGEGLNSPLHF
>TRBV27|-|TRBJ2-1|TRBD2
TGTGCCAGCAGTCGATCTAGCGGGAGCAATGAGCAGTTCTTC
CASSRSSGSNEQFF
>TRBV19|-|TRBJ2-3|TRBD2
TGTGCCAGTACCGCCGGGACTAGCGGGAGATCGCAGTATTTT
CASTAGTSGRSQYF
>TRBV7-8|-|TRBJ2-7|-
TGTGCCAGCACCCCGGGCAGGAATCCCTACGAGCAGTACTTC
CASTPGRNPYEQYF